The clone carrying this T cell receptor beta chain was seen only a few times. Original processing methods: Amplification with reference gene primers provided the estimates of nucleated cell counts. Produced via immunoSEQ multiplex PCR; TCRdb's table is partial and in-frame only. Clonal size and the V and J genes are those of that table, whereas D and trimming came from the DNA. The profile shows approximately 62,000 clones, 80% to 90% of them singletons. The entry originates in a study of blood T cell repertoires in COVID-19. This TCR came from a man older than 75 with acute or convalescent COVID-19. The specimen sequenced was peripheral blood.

The CDR3 reads CASSPGGDLGYGYTF. CDR3 DNA sequence: TGTGCCAGCAGCCCTGGGGGCGACCTGGGCTATGGCTACACCTTC. The V and J genes are TRBV7-6 and TRBJ1-2, with TRBD1 as a possible D gene (6 bases). Germline V CDR1 and CDR2: SGHVS, FNYEAQ. Trimming took 5 bases from V and 4 from J, leaving 17 bases between them. The length of the CDR3 is 15 residues. The full variable domain, in which reference TRBV7-6 and TRBJ1-2 provide the parts outside the CDR3, is GAGVSQSPRYKVTKRGQDVALRCDPISGHVSLYWYRQALGQGPEFLTYFNYEAQQDKSGLPNDRFSAERPEGSISTLTIQRTEQRDSAMYRCASSPGGDLGYGYTFGSGTRLTVV.